The clone carrying this T cell receptor beta chain was seen ten or more times. Trimming shortened V by 5 bases and J by 9 bases, and 23 bases separated the two germline ends. CDR3 length: 15 amino acids. Germline CDR1 is MDHEN and CDR2 is SYDVKM. TCR beta CDR3 region amplification was performed from RNA transcripts. HTBI primers were used for first-round RT-PCR of the TCR CDR3. TCRdb passed the multiplex PCR reads through MiXCR, listing each CDR3 protein once. The table records 270,000 or so distinct CDR3 sequences, 13% to 15% of them present only once. The source of the sample is a study of T cells in Graves' hyperthyroidism and ophthalmopathy.

This clonotype originated in a woman aged 50 to 65 with Graves' hyperthyroidism that later progressed to Graves' ophthalmopathy. The chain combines TRBV28 with TRBJ2-7, with D possibly matching TRBD2 (6 bases). What was sequenced was blood. The CDR3 reads CASSPREGGRPRQYF. The CDR3, as DNA: TGTGCCAGCAGTCCCCGTGAAGGAGGGAGGCCTCGGCAGTACTTC.